These 29 T cell receptor beta chains originate from one sample sequenced in a study of a mutant IDH1 vaccine in newly diagnosed glioma. Regarding time point: week 23, last vaccination. It was 300 ug of mutant IDH1 20-mer peptide that made up each vaccine dose, given with topical imiquimod. No cognate antigen is known for these TCRs. The repertoire was sequenced with immunoSEQ multiplex PCR; TCRdb's copy has only in-frame clones and lacks some. The table records roughly 45,000 clones, approximately 88% of them present only once. Sequences were derived from PBMCs, sampled from a glioma patient whose treatment included an IDH1 peptide vaccine. The receptor set was obtained from a woman aged 18-29 years with glioma. Some clones in this sample may be carry-over from other donors' samples.

This clone has a single count. This chain joins TRBV18 and TRBJ1-1; 7 bases fit TRBD1. The length of the CDR3 is 16 residues. V gave up 2 bases and J gave up 4 bases; unmatched junction bases: 10. Germline-derived CDR1 and CDR2 are KGHSH and LQKENI. CDR3 sequence: CASSPGTATAGTEAFF. CDR3 DNA: TGTGCCAGCTCACCAGGGACAGCGACTGCGGGCACTGAAGCTTTCTTT.

The chain links TRBV6-5 to TRBJ1-4; 7 bases agree with TRBD1. V dropped 5 bases and J dropped 4; count of bases not matched to a gene: 7. Germline CDR1 MNHEY, CDR2 SVGAGI. This CDR3 is built from 15 residues. CDR3: CASSTAGTVNEKLFF. CDR3 sequence (DNA): TGTGCCAGCAGTACGGCAGGGACAGTTAATGAAAAACTGTTTTTT.

The chain combines TRBV5-1 with TRBJ2-7; 8 nucleotides agree with TRBD1. This CDR3 region has 14 residues. V lost 3 bases and J lost 6; bases outside the gene matches: 8. CDR1 SGHRS and CDR2 YFSETQ come from the germline V gene. CDR3 amino acids: CASSWGQEAGEQYF. The CDR3 nucleotides are TGCGCCAGCAGCTGGGGACAGGAGGCGGGCGAGCAGTACTTC.

The chain has TRBV5-1 and TRBJ2-2; 8 nucleotides match TRBD1. CDR1 is SGHRS and CDR2 is YFSETQ in the germline V gene. V dropped 4 bases and J dropped 1; count of bases not matched to a gene: 6. This CDR3 has 16 residues. Here the CDR3 DNA reads TGCGCCAGCAGCAAATCGACAGGGGTGAACACCGGGGAGCTGTTTTTT. Encoded protein: CASSKSTGVNTGELFF. Supplemented by reference TRBV5-1 and TRBJ2-2, the full variable domain reads KAGVTQTPRYLIKTRGQQVTLSCSPISGHRSVSWYQQTPGQGLQFLFEYFSETQRNKGNFPGRFSGRQFSNSRSEMNVSTLELGDSALYLCASSKSTGVNTGELFFGEGSRLTVL.

This chain joins TRBV7-8 and TRBJ2-1; 9 nucleotides align to TRBD2. V shed 5 bases, J shed 5 bases, and the junction held 7 bases outside the gene matches. This CDR3 has 15 amino acids. The germline gives CDR1 SGHVS, CDR2 FQNEAQ. The CDR3 DNA is TGTGCCAGCAGCGCAAGCGGGGGGCCGGACAATGAGCAGTTCTTC. Translated, it gives CASSASGGPDNEQFF. The whole variable domain, filled in from reference TRBV7-8 and TRBJ2-1, reads GAGVSQSPRYKVAKRGQDVALRCDPISGHVSLFWYQQALGQGPEFLTYFQNEAQLDKSGLPSDRFFAERPEGSVSTLKIQRTQQEDSAVYLCASSASGGPDNEQFFGPGTRLTVL.

This chain links TRBV9 with TRBJ2-3; D gene uncertain. Germline V CDR1 and CDR2: SGDLS, YYNGEE. There are 13 residues in the CDR3. Trimming shortened V by 1 base and J by 5 bases, and 8 bases separated the two germline ends. As DNA, the CDR3 is TGTGCCAGCAGCGTAAACACAGTAGATACGCAGTATTTT. Amino acids: CASSVNTVDTQYF.

The genes are TRBV5-6 and TRBJ1-4, with 8 nucleotides matching TRBD1. The CDR3 length is 14 residues. V lost 2 bases to trimming and J lost 8 bases; unmatched junction nucleotides: 5. From germline, CDR1 is SGHDT and CDR2 YYEEEE. DNA of the CDR3: TGTGCCAGCAGCTTTGGACAGGGCTTCGAAAAACTGTTTTTT. Translating it yields CASSFGQGFEKLFF.

This chain links TRBV5-6 with TRBJ2-7, with 9 bases fitting TRBD2. CDR3 size: 15 residues. Looked up from germline, CDR1 is SGHDT and CDR2 is YYEEEE. J lost 3 bases, V lost 0 bases, and 4 bases had no gene match. The CDR3 DNA sequence: TGTGCCAGCAGCTTGGCTGGCGGGGGGGGCTACGAGCAGTACTTC. Protein: CASSLAGGGGYEQYF.

This chain uses TRBV4-1 with TRBJ1-4, with D unclear. This CDR3 contains 15 residues. Germline-derived CDR1 and CDR2 are MGHRA and YSYEKL. Trimming left V 4 bases short and J 3 bases short, with 12 bases between. As DNA, the CDR3 is TGCGCCAGCAGCCCCCGCGACGGACCTAATGAAAAACTGTTTTTT. Translation gives CASSPRDGPNEKLFF.

The chain carries TRBV2 and TRBJ2-1, with 11 bases identical to TRBD2. The CDR3 totals 15 residues. From germline, CDR1 is SNHLY and CDR2 FYNNEI. Trimming cost V 6 bases and J 9 bases; bases outside gene matches: 10. Written as DNA, the CDR3 is TGTGCCAGCAGGGGCGGTAGCGGGGGGGCCCTTGAGCAGTTCTTC. It encodes CASRGGSGGALEQFF.

This rearrangement joins TRBV5-1 to TRBJ2-5; D not certain. The germline V gene has CDR1 SGHRS and CDR2 YFSETQ. This CDR3 is built from 13 residues. V lost 4 bases, J lost 4 bases, and 11 bases lay in between. The CDR3, as DNA: TGCGCCAGCAGCCCATACATGGTAGAGACCCAGTACTTC. This sequence encodes CASSPYMVETQYF.

This chain connects TRBV7-6 to TRBJ2-3; D is possibly TRBD1 or TRBD2 (5 bases each). The V end was cut by 4 bases, the J end by 3 bases, with 8 bases between. The CDR3 is made up of 13 amino acids. Looked up from germline, CDR1 is SGHVS and CDR2 is FNYEAQ. The DNA for the CDR3 is TGTGCCAGCAGCTCCTGGGGGACAGATACGCAGTATTTT. The encoded protein is CASSSWGTDTQYF. The complete variable domain, with remaining parts taken from reference TRBV7-6 and TRBJ2-3, reads GAGVSQSPRYKVTKRGQDVALRCDPISGHVSLYWYRQALGQGPEFLTYFNYEAQQDKSGLPNDRFSAERPEGSISTLTIQRTEQRDSAMYRCASSSWGTDTQYFGPGTRLTVL.

The V and J genes are TRBV19 and TRBJ2-1; 9 bases map to TRBD1. The V gene's germline CDR1 is LNHDA and CDR2 SQIVND (reference sequence). The CDR3 has 16 residues. Trimming removed 6 bases from V and 4 bases from J; junction bases left unmatched: 10. The chain's CDR3 is CASSLEPGQGYNEQFF. The CDR3, as DNA: TGTGCCAGTAGCCTCGAACCGGGACAGGGATACAATGAGCAGTTCTTC. Combining the CDR3 with reference TRBV19 and TRBJ2-1 gives the whole variable domain DGGITQSPKYLFRKEGQNVTLSCEQNLNHDAMYWYRQDPGQGLRLIYYSQIVNDFQKGDIAEGYSVSREKKESFPLTVTSAQKNPTAFYLCASSLEPGQGYNEQFFGPGTRLTVL.

The V gene is TRBV6-5, the J gene TRBJ2-3; TRBD1 matches at 7 bases. V lost 2 bases to trimming and J lost 3 bases; unmatched junction nucleotides: 8. This CDR3 spans 16 amino acids. Germline V gene sequence: CDR1 MNHEY, CDR2 SVGAGI. CDR3: CASSYDRQGATDTQYF. The CDR3, as DNA: TGTGCCAGCAGTTACGATCGACAGGGTGCGACAGATACGCAGTATTTT.

The V gene is TRBV7-9, the J gene TRBJ2-5; no clear D. In germline, CDR1 is SEHNR, CDR2 FQNEAQ (reference sequence). Trimming left V 1 base short and J 1 base short, with 7 bases between. The CDR3 has 14 amino acids. The CDR3 coding sequence is TGTGCCAGCAGCTTAGGAACGAGCCAAGAGACCCAGTACTTC. It specifies CASSLGTSQETQYF.

The rearrangement links TRBV30 to TRBJ2-3, with TRBD2 identical over 9 bases. The CDR3 runs 15 residues. Unmatched junction bases numbered 5, after V lost 2 bases and J lost 2 bases. CDR1 GTSNPN and CDR2 SVGIG come from the germline V gene (reference sequence). DNA of the CDR3: TGTGCCTGGAGTAAGGCTAGCGGGAACACAGATACGCAGTATTTT. Its protein product is CAWSKASGNTDTQYF. The full variable domain, rest sourced from reference TRBV30 and TRBJ2-3, is SQTIHQWPATLVQPVGSPLSLECTVEGTSNPNLYWYRQAAGRGLQLLFYSVGIGQISSEVPQNLSASRPQDRQFILSSKKLLLSDSGFYLCAWSKASGNTDTQYFGPGTRLTVL.

The rearrangement links TRBV14 to TRBJ1-2; 10 nucleotides match TRBD1. The germline V gene encodes CDR1 SGHDN and CDR2 FVKESK. The CDR3 sequence is 17 residues long. V dropped 4 bases and J dropped 5; count of bases not matched to a gene: 13. The CDR3 spells CASSRLSGDRGSYGYTF. The CDR3 DNA reads TGTGCCAGCAGCCGTTTGAGCGGGGACAGGGGTTCTTATGGCTACACCTTC.

The chain links TRBV7-6 to TRBJ1-1; D unclear. The germline V and J ends were trimmed by 2 bases and 2 bases, with 9 bases remaining between them. The CDR3 spans 14 residues. Germline loops: CDR1 SGHVS, CDR2 FNYEAQ. CDR3: CASSLTAGNTEAFF. In DNA, the CDR3 is TGTGCCAGCAGCTTAACGGCGGGTAACACTGAAGCTTTCTTT. Variable domain in full (rest from reference TRBV7-6 and TRBJ1-1): GAGVSQSPRYKVTKRGQDVALRCDPISGHVSLYWYRQALGQGPEFLTYFNYEAQQDKSGLPNDRFSAERPEGSISTLTIQRTEQRDSAMYRCASSLTAGNTEAFFGQGTRLTVV.

The rearrangement uses TRBV5-1 and TRBJ2-3; D assignment may be TRBD1 or TRBD2 (5 bases each). The germline V gene has CDR1 SGHRS and CDR2 YFSETQ. CDR3 size: 18 residues. The germline V and J ends were trimmed by 2 bases and 6 bases, with 25 bases remaining between them. For the CDR3, the DNA is TGCGCCAGCAGCTTCGAGGGGTCGGGGTTCCGTAGGGAGGATACGCAGTATTTT. This gives the protein CASSFEGSGFRREDTQYF.

This sequence joins TRBV6-1 and TRBJ1-1; D uncertain. The germline CDR1 and CDR2 sequences are MNHNS and SASEGT. Trimming removed 4 bases at V and 1 base at J, with 7 bases between. This CDR3 region has 13 residues. CDR3 sequence reads: CASSAKGNTEAFF. Written as DNA, the CDR3 is TGTGCCAGCAGTGCGAAAGGGAACACTGAAGCTTTCTTT.

This chain joins TRBV9 and TRBJ2-5; maybe TRBD1 (5 bases). Germline assignment: CDR1 SGDLS and CDR2 YYNGEE. This CDR3 comprises 14 residues. The V and J ends lost 0 bases and 5 bases respectively, with 11 bases between them. The chain's CDR3 is CASSVEQERETQYF. CDR3 bases: TGTGCCAGCAGCGTAGAACAGGAACGGGAGACCCAGTACTTC.

The chain joins TRBV7-9 to TRBJ2-7, with D perhaps matching TRBD1 (5 bases). CDR3 length equals 14 residues. Between the trimmed V and J ends, which lost 1 base and 3 bases, there was a span of 10 bases. Germline CDR1 SEHNR, CDR2 FQNEAQ (reference sequence). CDR3 protein: CASSLETRVYEQYF. CDR3 DNA: TGTGCCAGCAGCTTAGAGACCAGGGTCTACGAGCAGTACTTC. Complete variable domain (other parts from reference TRBV7-9 and TRBJ2-7): DTGVSQNPRHKITKRGQNVTFRCDPISEHNRLYWYRQTLGQGPEFLTYFQNEAQLEKSRLLSDRFSAERPKGSFSTLEIQRTEQGDSAMYLCASSLETRVYEQYFGPGTRLTVT.

The chain links TRBV11-3 to TRBJ2-7, with D perhaps TRBD1 (6 bases). V lost 5 bases, J lost 5 bases, and 19 bases lay in between. Germline CDR1 is SGHNT and CDR2 is YENEEA. The CDR3 covers 15 residues. In DNA form, the CDR3 reads TGTGCCAGCAGCGCTAGGGGGAGTTATAACAACGAGCAGTACTTC. Residues: CASSARGSYNNEQYF.

V gene TRBV2 combines with J gene TRBJ2-7, with D tentatively TRBD1 (6 bases). Germline V gene sequence: CDR1 SNHLY, CDR2 FYNNEI. Trimming took 0 bases from V and 6 from J, leaving 15 bases between them. The CDR3 has 15 amino acids. CDR3 DNA: TGTGCCAGCAGTGAAGCGCTACAGGGAAGAGCCGAGCAGTACTTC. The encoded protein is CASSEALQGRAEQYF.

V usage is TRBV9 and J usage is TRBJ1-2; 9 positions match TRBD1. Germline CDR1 and CDR2: SGDLS and YYNGEE. The junction had 8 bases not matched to a gene; V was cut back by 4 bases and J by 7 bases. The CDR3 totals 14 residues. CDR3 in amino acids: CASSTRDRATGYTF. The CDR3 DNA reads as TGTGCCAGCAGCACTCGGGACAGGGCTACTGGCTACACCTTC.

The chain uses TRBV6-1 and TRBJ1-6; no clear D. The CDR3 contains 15 residues. CDR1 is MNHNS and CDR2 is SASEGT in the germline V gene. V was trimmed by 4 bases and J by 1 base, leaving 8 bases between them. This CDR3 reads CASSASPSYNSPLHF. The CDR3 DNA sequence: TGTGCCAGCAGTGCAAGCCCATCCTATAATTCACCCCTCCACTTT.

The V call is TRBV5-1, the J call TRBJ1-1, with a possible D match to TRBD1 (5 bases). The CDR3 is made up of 13 amino acids. The V gene lost 4 bases and the J gene lost 4 bases, with 11 bases spanning the gap. The germline V gene encodes CDR1 SGHRS and CDR2 YFSETQ. The CDR3 DNA reads TGCGCCAGCAGCCGTACGGGGACCACTGAAGCTTTCTTT. This gives the protein CASSRTGTTEAFF.

The chain is built from TRBV6-5 and TRBJ1-1; the D is unclear. The CDR3 runs to 16 residues. Germline V gives CDR1 MNHEY, CDR2 SVGAGI. V lost 1 base, J lost 0 bases, and 12 bases lay in between. The CDR3 region is CASSYLPTVLNTEAFF. The DNA of the CDR3 is TGTGCCAGCAGTTACTTACCGACGGTTTTGAACACTGAAGCTTTCTTT.

The genes are TRBV7-9 and TRBJ2-7; 10 bases match TRBD1. There are 15 residues in the CDR3. V lost 3 bases, J lost 4 bases, and 6 bases stayed unmatched. Germline V gives CDR1 SEHNR, CDR2 FQNEAQ (reference sequence). CDR3 nucleotide sequence: TGTGCCAGCAGCTTCCCTGGACAGGGGGTTTACGAGCAGTACTTC. Translating gives CASSFPGQGVYEQYF.